This T cell receptor beta chain originates from a study of cytomegalovirus exposure and HLA in healthy donors (TCRdb year 2017). Regarding the research as a whole: An earlier analysis of approximately 640 of the donors reported more than 250 Gb of sequence data and 117 million unique TCR beta sequences from 190 million or so T cells. Typing coverage differed by locus: A, B, C, DRB1 and DQB1 were typed in roughly 620-640 donors, DQA1 in about 510, DPA1 in roughly 590, and DPB1 in around 490. In an earlier analysis of 500 to 650 of the donors, high-throughput TCR beta sequencing was used to judge whether each TCR beta V gene segment behaved as functional or pseudogenic. Both class I and class II loci were covered by HLA typing, at four-digit resolution. Among the roughly 390 genotyped donors, approximately 77% belonged to the genetic ancestry cluster associated with self-reported Caucasian donors. Besides the first cohort of roughly 700 subjects, a separate validation cohort made up of 120 different subjects was used. To predict cytomegalovirus infection status, the study combined high-throughput TCR immunosequencing, statistical association of individual TCRs with disease status, and machine learning. To study patterns of TCR occurrence, a later analysis re-analyzed previously published TCR beta repertoires from 666 donors and added high-resolution HLA genotyping. In a later genetic analysis, genome-wide SNP genotypes for about three fifths of the roughly 670 donors were used, and that subset was treated as a discovery cohort. Every discovery cohort repertoire had been produced on one sequencing platform. Donor age, sex, ethnicity and CMV serostatus were collected together with the repertoire data. The study profiled the T cell repertoires of under 700 subjects by immunosequencing and related them to cytomegalovirus serostatus. Roughly 5 DR-DQ haplotypes were treated as single units for association and clustering because of strong linkage in the cohort. Among approximately 370 genotyped donors of the cohort, an average of roughly 230,000 unique TCR beta nucleotide sequences was sequenced per donor, of which roughly 17% were non-productive. In the later analysis, no new phenotypic data were used to find candidate immune exposures; instead, reliance was placed on TCR beta sequences and their occurrence across donors. The study was designed to test whether signatures of past pathogen exposure could be identified by cataloging public T cell receptors. An early release covering approximately 600 HLA-typed donors comprised approximately 290 gigabases of sequencing data and roughly 86 million unique TCR sequences. Study-level results and caveats: Correlated functional status among segregating V segments might reflect linkage disequilibrium, but an unknown experimental factor could not be ruled out. In a later analysis, HLA-associated TCR beta chains showed more clonal expansion and lower generation probabilities than non-associated chains that were equally common. In an earlier analysis of under 600 of the donors, most TCR beta V segments were observed in productive rearrangements about 87% or about 30% of the time, broadly matching IMGT annotations. While some public TCRs were present in many individuals, most TCR sequences turned up only very rarely across donors. Immune exposure information for the cohort was limited to CMV serostatus. It was suggested by the authors that the approach could potentially be generalized to other disease states and immunological phenotypes. Three of the identified cytomegalovirus-associated TCR beta chains were confirmed in vitro to be specific for cytomegalovirus antigens. Presence/absence analyses assumed roughly uniform sequencing depth across donors, an assumption that may not hold. Strong co-occurrence of HLA alleles, especially DR and DQ, made assigning TCR associations to individual alleles difficult. The study listed 150 to 200 TCR beta chains as associated with cytomegalovirus. In a later analysis, around 17,000 TCR beta sequences were associated with specific HLA alleles at a false discovery rate of 0.05. A later analysis reported that several top co-occurrence clusters appeared linked to parvovirus B19, influenza, CMV and Epstein-Barr virus. The sequencing pipeline was judged likely to have produced a cluster of highly shared sequence variants as a technical artifact. Because counts were too low, seventeen rarely observed V segments, including chromosome 9 orphons, were excluded from the earlier analysis of some 590 of the donors. An association between a missense DCLRE1C variant and V-gene and J-gene trimming of TCR beta chains was found in a later genetic analysis and replicated in an independent cohort. In this cohort, only TCR beta chains were sequenced, and detectable features were limited by the absence of alpha or paired-chain data. The classifier was reported to diagnose cytomegalovirus status with high specificity and sensitivity in both the original and validation cohorts. Some IMGT-functional V segments, including TRBV6-2 and TRBV6-3, could not be distinguished by the 87-base-pair reads and were therefore excluded. A further reported finding was that TCR beta sequences accurately predicted the HLA-A and HLA-B alleles for most subjects in the first cohort. Because some donors lacked HLA typing at each locus, the association tests relied only on the typed subset. Most CMV-associated TCR beta chains appeared to be HLA-restricted in a later analysis, and the HLA associations seemed to be driven largely by CMV exposure. A later genetic analysis reported fewer N-insertions in productive TCRs among donors in an Asian-associated ancestry cluster than the roughly 720-donor mean. In a later analysis, TCR association rates were found to vary across HLA loci, with the most associated TCRs seen for DRB1 alleles and the fewest for HLA-C alleles.

Note on this clone: Its binding antigen is unknown. No qualities accompany the bases; no much larger clone lies one base away.

Libraries came from the immunoSEQ multiplex PCR assay. For the multiplex PCR, a mixture combining 60 forward primers for TCR Vbeta segments and 13 reverse primers for TCR Jbeta segments was used. A multiplex PCR assay on genomic DNA amplified the CDR3 region of rearranged TCR beta genes. The Illumina HiSeq System was used to sequence the amplified TCR beta libraries as 87-base-pair reads. In the authors' own workflow: In a later analysis, about 80 million unique TCR beta chains were counted across the 666 repertoires, and roughly 11 million of these chains were shared by at least two donors. Raw reads were error-corrected and collapsed into unique sequences by a nearest-neighbor algorithm in which closely related sequences were merged to remove PCR and sequencing errors. CDR3 sequences were aligned to IMGT reference sequences to assign V, D and J gene segments. For a sequence to be retained, at least a six-nucleotide match to both a V gene segment and a J gene segment was required. A rearrangement was called productive if the CDR3 had no stop codons and remained in frame with V and J, and every other rearrangement was called non-productive. Following IMGT convention, CDR3 was defined as the stretch from the second conserved V-encoded cysteine to the conserved J-encoded phenylalanine. In an earlier analysis of around 540 of the donors, sequences lacking an unambiguous match to a single V gene segment were excluded. An earlier analysis of a few hundred of the donors classified V segments as functional when productive rearrangements were above 56.7% and as segregating when the standard deviation between donors was above 5%. A statistical classification framework was developed to diagnose cytomegalovirus status using the catalog of TCR beta chain sequences. V and J gene assignment, in a later analysis, came from comparing TCR nucleotide sequences with IMGT/GENE-DB human TR gene sequences. In a later analysis, CDR3 sequences and most-parsimonious VDJ recombination scenarios were assigned using the TCRdist pipeline. In a later analysis, each TCR beta chain was defined by its CDR3 amino acid sequence together with its V-gene family, and reads lacking a unique V-gene family were excluded. A later analysis removed 592 highly shared, low-generation-probability nucleotide sequences to deal with suspected cross-contamination and a sequencing artifact. For each public chain, a later analysis derived a clonal expansion index from normalized ranks of inferred template counts within each repertoire. In a later analysis, generation probabilities were computed with a VDJ recombination model fitted to out-of-frame rearrangements, and the resulting probabilities were checked against IGoR. In a later analysis, hypergeometric tests were used to score TCR-TCR, TCR-HLA and TCR-CMV co-occurrence, with a repertoire-size bias correction applied to TCR pairs. To estimate false discovery rates, a later analysis permuted the HLA or CMV assignments 20 times. A later analysis grouped co-occurring TCRs with DBSCAN, adding TCRdist sequence similarity when clustering within HLA-allele-positive subsets. Repertoires with fewer than 30,000 or more than 120,000 public chains, plus five repertoires with anomalous nucleotide sharing, were excluded from co-occurrence clustering. TCRdb limited this immuneACCESS table to in-frame rearrangements with V and J called. A share of clones is missing; checked studies link under half to unresolved V genes, and the rest is unexplained. The V and J calls and clone size were taken over from that table, and D and trimming were inferred from the DNA. The sample data list over 100,000 clones, and under 85% of these were observed just once. The ten largest clones take up about a tenth of the sample.

From the cysteine through the phenylalanine, the CDR3 covers 15 amino acids. The sequence is cut down to CDR3 DNA, 45 bases in frame from base 1. CDR1 and CDR2 are read off the germline V gene as SNHLY and FYNNEI. From V the trimming removes 4 bases and from J it removes 5 bases, while the gene matches leave 4 bases of the junction unaccounted for. The cohort was made up of 500 to 850 healthy bone marrow donors. All cohort members were sampled while nominally healthy, although unrecorded immune exposures were likely present. The donor was CMV seropositive and belonged to the group of 250 to 300 seropositive cohort members. A peripheral blood sample was collected from each donor, and TCR beta sequencing was performed on peripheral blood mononuclear cells. The Qiagen DNeasy Blood Extraction Kit was used to extract genomic DNA from the blood cell samples.

Input material: PBMCs. The sequence was collected from a man aged 40-55 years in good health and CMV-seropositive. This chain is built from TRBV2 and TRBJ2-5; a stretch of 13 junction bases matches TRBD2. The DNA is TGTGCCAGCAGTGTAACTAGCGGGGGGGCCGAGACCCAGTACTTC. Its amino acids are CASSVTSGGAETQYF.